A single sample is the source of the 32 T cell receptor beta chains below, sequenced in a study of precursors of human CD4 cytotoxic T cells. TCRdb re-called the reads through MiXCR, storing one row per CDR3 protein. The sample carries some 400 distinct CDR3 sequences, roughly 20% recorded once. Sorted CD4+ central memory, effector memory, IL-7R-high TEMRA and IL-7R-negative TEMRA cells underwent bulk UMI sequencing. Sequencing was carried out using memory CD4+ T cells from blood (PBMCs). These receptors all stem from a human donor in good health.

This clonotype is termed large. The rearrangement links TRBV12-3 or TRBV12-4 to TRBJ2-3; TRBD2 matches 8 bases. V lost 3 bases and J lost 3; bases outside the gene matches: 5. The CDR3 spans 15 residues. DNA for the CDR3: TGTGCCAGCAGTTTCCGGGAGGGGAGGACAGATACGCAGTATTTT. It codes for CASSFREGRTDTQYF.

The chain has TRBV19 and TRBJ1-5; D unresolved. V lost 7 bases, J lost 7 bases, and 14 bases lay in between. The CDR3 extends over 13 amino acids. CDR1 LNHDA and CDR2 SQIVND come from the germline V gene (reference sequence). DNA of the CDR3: TGTGCCAGTACATCGGAATGGCGCCAGCCCCAGCATTTT. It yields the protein CASTSEWRQPQHF.

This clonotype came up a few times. The CDR3 nucleotides are TGTGCCAGCAGCTTATTTGAGCGGCAGCAAAATCAGCCCCAGCATTTT. Protein sequence: CASSLFERQQNQPQHF. V is TRBV7-8 and J is TRBJ1-5; D gene uncertain. The CDR3 spans 16 residues. Germline V CDR1 and CDR2: SGHVS, FQNEAQ. V was trimmed by 2 bases and J by 4 bases, leaving 15 bases between them.

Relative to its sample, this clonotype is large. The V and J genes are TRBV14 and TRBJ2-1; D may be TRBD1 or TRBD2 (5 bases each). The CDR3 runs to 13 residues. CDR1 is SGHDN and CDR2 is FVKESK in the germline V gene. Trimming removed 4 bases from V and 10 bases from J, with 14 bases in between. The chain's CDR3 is CASSRDGVWEQFF. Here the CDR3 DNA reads TGTGCCAGCAGCCGGGACGGTGTTTGGGAGCAGTTCTTC. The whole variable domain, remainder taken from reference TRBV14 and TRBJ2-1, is EAGVTQFPSHSVIEKGQTVTLRCDPISGHDNLYWYRRVMGKEIKFLLHFVKESKQDESGMPNNRFLAERTGGTYSTLKVQPAELEDSGVYFCASSRDGVWEQFFGPGTRLTVL.

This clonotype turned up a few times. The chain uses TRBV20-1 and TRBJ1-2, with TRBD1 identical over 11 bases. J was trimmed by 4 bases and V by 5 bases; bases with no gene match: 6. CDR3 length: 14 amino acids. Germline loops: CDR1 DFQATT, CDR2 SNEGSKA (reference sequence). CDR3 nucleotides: TGCAGTGCTGGACAGGGGGCAAAACTCTATGGCTACACCTTC. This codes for CSAGQGAKLYGYTF.

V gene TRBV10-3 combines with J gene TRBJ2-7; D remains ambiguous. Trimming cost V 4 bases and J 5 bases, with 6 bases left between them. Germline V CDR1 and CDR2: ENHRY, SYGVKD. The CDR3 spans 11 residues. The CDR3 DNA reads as TGTGCCATCAGTGGTAACCACGAGCAGTACTTC. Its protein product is CAISGNHEQYF.

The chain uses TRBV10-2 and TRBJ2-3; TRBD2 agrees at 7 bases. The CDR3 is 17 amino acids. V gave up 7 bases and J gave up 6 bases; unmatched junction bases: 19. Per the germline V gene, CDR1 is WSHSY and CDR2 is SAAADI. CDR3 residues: CASTSTGDYLQRDTQYF. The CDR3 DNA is TGCGCCAGCACCTCAACGGGGGACTACCTCCAACGCGATACGCAGTATTTT.

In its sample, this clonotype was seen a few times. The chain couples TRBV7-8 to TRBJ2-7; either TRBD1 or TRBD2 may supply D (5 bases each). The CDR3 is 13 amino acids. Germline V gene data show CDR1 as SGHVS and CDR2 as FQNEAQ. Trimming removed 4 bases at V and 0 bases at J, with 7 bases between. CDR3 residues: CASSWDGSYEQYF. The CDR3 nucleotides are TGTGCCAGCAGCTGGGACGGCTCCTACGAGCAGTACTTC.

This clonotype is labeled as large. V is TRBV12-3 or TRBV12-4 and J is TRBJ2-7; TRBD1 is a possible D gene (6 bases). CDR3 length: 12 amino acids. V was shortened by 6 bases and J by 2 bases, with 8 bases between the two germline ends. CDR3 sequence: CASSRGAYEQYF. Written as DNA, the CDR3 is TGTGCCAGCAGCAGGGGCGCCTACGAGCAGTACTTC.

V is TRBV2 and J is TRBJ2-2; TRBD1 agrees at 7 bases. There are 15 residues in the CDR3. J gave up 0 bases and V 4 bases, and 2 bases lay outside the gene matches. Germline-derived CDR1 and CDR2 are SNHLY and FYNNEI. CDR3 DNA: TGTGCCAGCAGTGCCCAGGGGGCGAACACCGGGGAGCTGTTTTTT. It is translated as CASSAQGANTGELFF.

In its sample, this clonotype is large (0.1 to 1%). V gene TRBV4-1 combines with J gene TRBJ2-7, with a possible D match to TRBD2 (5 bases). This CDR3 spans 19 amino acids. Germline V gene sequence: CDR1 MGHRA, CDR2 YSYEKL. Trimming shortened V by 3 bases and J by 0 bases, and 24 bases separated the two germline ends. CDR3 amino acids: CASSHPGLRHSESSYEQYF. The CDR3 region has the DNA TGCGCCAGCAGCCATCCAGGTCTCAGGCATAGCGAGAGCTCCTACGAGCAGTACTTC.

Written as DNA, the CDR3 is TGCAGCGGACGCTACTCAGGGGAAGAGACCCAGTACTTC. Translating gives CSGRYSGEETQYF. V is TRBV29-1 and J is TRBJ2-5; D is perhaps TRBD1 (6 bases). V was shortened by 7 bases and J by 3 bases, with 15 bases between the two germline ends. The CDR3 is 13 residues long. CDR1 and CDR2 (germline): SQVTM, ANQGSEA.

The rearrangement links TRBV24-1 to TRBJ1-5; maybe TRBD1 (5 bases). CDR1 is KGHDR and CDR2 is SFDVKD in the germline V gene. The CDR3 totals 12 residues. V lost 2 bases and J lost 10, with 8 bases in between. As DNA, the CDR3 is TGTGCCACCAGTGATTCGGACAAACCCCAGCATTTT. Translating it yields CATSDSDKPQHF.

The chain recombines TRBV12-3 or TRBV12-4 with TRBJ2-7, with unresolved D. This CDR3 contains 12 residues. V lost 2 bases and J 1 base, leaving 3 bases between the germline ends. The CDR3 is CASSLRSYEQYF. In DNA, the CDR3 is TGTGCCAGCAGTTTACGGTCCTACGAGCAGTACTTC.

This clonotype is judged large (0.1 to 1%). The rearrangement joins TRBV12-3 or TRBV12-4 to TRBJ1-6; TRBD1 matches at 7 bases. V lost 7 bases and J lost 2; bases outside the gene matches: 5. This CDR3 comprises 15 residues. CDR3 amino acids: CASILTGTYNSPLHF. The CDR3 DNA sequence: TGTGCCAGCATCCTGACAGGGACCTATAATTCACCCCTCCACTTT.

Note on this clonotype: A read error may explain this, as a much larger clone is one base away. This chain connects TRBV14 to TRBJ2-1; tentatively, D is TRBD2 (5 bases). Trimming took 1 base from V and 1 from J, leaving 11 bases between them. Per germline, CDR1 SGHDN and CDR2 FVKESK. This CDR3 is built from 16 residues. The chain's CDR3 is CASSQGLGASYNEQFF. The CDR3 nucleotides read TGTGCCAGCAGCCAAGGCTTGGGAGCGTCCTACAATGAGCAGTTCTTC.

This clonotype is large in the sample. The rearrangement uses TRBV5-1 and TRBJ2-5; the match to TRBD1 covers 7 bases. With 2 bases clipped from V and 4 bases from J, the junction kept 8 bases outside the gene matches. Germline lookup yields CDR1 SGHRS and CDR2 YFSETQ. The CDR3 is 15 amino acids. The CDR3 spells CASSFLTGTGETQYF. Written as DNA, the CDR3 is TGCGCCAGCAGCTTCCTGACAGGGACGGGAGAGACCCAGTACTTC. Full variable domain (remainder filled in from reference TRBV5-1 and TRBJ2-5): KAGVTQTPRYLIKTRGQQVTLSCSPISGHRSVSWYQQTPGQGLQFLFEYFSETQRNKGNFPGRFSGRQFSNSRSEMNVSTLELGDSALYLCASSFLTGTGETQYFGPGTRLLVL.

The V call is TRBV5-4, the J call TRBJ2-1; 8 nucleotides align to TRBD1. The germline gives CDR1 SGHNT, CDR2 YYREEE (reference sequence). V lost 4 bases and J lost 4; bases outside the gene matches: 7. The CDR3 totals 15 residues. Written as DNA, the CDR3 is TGTGCCAGCAGCCCCCTGGACAGGGATTACAATGAGCAGTTCTTC. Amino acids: CASSPLDRDYNEQFF. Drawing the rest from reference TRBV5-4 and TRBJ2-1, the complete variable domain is ETGVTQSPTHLIKTRGQQVTLRCSSQSGHNTVSWYQQALGQGPQFIFQYYREEENGRGNFPPRFSGLQFPNYSSELNVNALELDDSALYLCASSPLDRDYNEQFFGPGTRLTVL.

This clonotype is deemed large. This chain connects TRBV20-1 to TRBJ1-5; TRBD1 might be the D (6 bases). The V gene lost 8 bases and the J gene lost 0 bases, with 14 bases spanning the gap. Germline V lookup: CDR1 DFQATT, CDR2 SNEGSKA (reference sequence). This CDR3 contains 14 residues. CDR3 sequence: CSTQGQNSNQPQHF. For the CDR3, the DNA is TGCAGTACCCAAGGACAGAATAGCAATCAGCCCCAGCATTTT.

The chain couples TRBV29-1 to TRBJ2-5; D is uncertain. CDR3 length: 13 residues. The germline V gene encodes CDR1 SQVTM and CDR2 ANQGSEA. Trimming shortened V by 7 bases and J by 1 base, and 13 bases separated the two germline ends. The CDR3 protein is CSAATYPQETQYF. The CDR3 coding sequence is TGCAGCGCCGCTACCTATCCCCAAGAGACCCAGTACTTC.

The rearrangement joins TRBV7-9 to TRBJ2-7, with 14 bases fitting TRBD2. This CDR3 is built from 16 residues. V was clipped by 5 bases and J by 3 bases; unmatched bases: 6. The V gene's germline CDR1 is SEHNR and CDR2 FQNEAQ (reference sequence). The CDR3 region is CASSRWTSGRIYEQYF. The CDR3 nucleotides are TGTGCCAGCAGCCGATGGACTAGCGGGAGGATCTACGAGCAGTACTTC.

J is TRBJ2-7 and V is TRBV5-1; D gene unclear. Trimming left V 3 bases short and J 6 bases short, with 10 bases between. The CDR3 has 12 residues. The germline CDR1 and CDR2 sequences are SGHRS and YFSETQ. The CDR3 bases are TGCGCCAGCAGCTCGCTCCTTGGCGAGCAGTACTTC. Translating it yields CASSSLLGEQYF.

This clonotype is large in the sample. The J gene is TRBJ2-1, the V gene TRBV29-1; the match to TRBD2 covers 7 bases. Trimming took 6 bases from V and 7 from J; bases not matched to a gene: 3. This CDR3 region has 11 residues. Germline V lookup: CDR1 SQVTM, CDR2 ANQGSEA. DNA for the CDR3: TGCAGCGTAGCGGGACGAAATGAGCAGTTCTTC. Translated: CSVAGRNEQFF.

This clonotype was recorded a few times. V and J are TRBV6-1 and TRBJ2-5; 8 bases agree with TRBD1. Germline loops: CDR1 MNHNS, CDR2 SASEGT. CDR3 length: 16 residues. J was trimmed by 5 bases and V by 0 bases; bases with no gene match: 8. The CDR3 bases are TGTGCCAGCAGTGAAGCGCGGCAGGGGGCGCGTGAGACCCAGTACTTC. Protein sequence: CASSEARQGARETQYF.

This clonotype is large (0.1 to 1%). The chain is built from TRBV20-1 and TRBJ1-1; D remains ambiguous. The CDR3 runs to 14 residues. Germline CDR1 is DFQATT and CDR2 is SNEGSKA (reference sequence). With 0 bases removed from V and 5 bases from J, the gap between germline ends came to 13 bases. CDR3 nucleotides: TGCAGTGCTAGAGATTGGAGACGGCTGACTGAAGCTTTCTTT. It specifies CSARDWRRLTEAFF.

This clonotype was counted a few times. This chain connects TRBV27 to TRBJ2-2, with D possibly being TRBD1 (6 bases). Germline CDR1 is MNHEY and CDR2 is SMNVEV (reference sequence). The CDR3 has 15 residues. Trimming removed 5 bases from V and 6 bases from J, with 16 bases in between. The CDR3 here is CASSLQGMGPGELFF. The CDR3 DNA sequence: TGTGCCAGCAGTCTACAGGGTATGGGACCCGGGGAGCTGTTTTTT.

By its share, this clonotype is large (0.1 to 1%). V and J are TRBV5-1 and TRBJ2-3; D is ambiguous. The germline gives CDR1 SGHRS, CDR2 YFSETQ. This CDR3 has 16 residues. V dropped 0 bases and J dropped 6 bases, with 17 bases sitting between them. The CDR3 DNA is TGCGCCAGCAGCTTGGGTGTGGACCGCCTCTACGATACGCAGTATTTT. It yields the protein CASSLGVDRLYDTQYF.

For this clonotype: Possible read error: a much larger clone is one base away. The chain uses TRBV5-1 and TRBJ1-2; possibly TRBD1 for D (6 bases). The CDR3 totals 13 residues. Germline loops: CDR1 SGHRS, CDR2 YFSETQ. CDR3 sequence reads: CVSSHRDNYGYTF. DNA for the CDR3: TGCGTCAGCAGCCACAGGGATAACTATGGCTACACCTTC.

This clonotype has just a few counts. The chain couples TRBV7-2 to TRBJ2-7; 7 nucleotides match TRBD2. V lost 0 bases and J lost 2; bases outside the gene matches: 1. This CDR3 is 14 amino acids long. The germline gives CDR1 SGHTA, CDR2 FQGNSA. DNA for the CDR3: TGTGCCAGCAGCTTAGCGGGAGGGCCCTACGAGCAGTACTTC. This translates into CASSLAGGPYEQYF. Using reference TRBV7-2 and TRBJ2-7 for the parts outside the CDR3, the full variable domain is GAGVSQSPSNKVTEKGKDVELRCDPISGHTALYWYRQSLGQGLEFLIYFQGNSAPDKSGLPSDRFSAERTGGSVSTLTIQRTQQEDSAVYLCASSLAGGPYEQYFGPGTRLTVT.

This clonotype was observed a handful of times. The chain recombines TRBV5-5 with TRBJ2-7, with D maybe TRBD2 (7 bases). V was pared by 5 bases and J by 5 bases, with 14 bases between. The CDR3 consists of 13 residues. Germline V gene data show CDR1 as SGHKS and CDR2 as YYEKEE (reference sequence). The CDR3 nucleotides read TGTGCCAGCAGACAGGAGGGGGGGAACGAGCAGTACTTC. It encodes CASRQEGGNEQYF.

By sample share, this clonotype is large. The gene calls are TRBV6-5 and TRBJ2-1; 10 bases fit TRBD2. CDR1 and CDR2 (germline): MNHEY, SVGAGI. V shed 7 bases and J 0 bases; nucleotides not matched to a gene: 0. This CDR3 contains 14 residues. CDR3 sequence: CASTSGSSYNEQFF. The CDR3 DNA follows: TGTGCCAGCACTAGCGGGAGCTCCTACAATGAGCAGTTCTTC.

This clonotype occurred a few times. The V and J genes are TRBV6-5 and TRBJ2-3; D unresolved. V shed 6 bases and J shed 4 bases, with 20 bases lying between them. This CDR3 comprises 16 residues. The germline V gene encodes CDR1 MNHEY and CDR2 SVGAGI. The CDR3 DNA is TGTGCCAGCAGGCCCTCGCCAGGAGTTCGGGCAGATACGCAGTATTTT. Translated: CASRPSPGVRADTQYF.